The rows below give T cell receptor beta chains drawn from one sample of a study of T cell responses to AZD1222 COVID-19 vaccine. Data came from immunoSEQ multiplex PCR; TCRdb stores just in-frame clones and leaves some out. The table includes roughly 45,000 clones, over 65% detected once. The material sequenced was peripheral blood, taken on day 0 of AZD1222 vaccination. The receptors shown here come from an adult in good health. Each CDR3 is given with its conserved first and last residue. Fields, in order: V gene, J gene, CDR3 protein.

v_gene: TRBV7-3; j_gene: TRBJ2-1; CDR3aa: CASSDYTYNEQFF
v_gene: TRBV6-5; j_gene: TRBJ2-3; CDR3aa: CASTRDRPTDTQYF
v_gene: TRBV7-9; j_gene: TRBJ1-5; CDR3aa: CASSFQGGGQPQHF
v_gene: TRBV28; j_gene: TRBJ1-5; CDR3aa: CASIMSGLNQPQHF
v_gene: TRBV2; j_gene: TRBJ2-1; CDR3aa: CATRLAGGPMNEQFF
v_gene: TRBV7-2; j_gene: TRBJ1-4; CDR3aa: CASSLYLPGQGRREKLFF
v_gene: TRBV2; j_gene: TRBJ1-3; CDR3aa: CASSRNLGQSGNTIYF
v_gene: TRBV11-2; j_gene: TRBJ2-5; CDR3aa: CASSLDQARGWQETQYF
v_gene: TRBV10-1; j_gene: TRBJ2-7; CDR3aa: CASSGRLYEQYF
v_gene: TRBV18; j_gene: TRBJ2-1; CDR3aa: CASSPFTESYNEQFF
v_gene: TRBV5-6; j_gene: TRBJ1-1; CDR3aa: CASSSTGMGTEAFF
v_gene: TRBV18; j_gene: TRBJ1-1; CDR3aa: CASSPGFTDTEAFF
v_gene: TRBV29-1; j_gene: TRBJ1-4; CDR3aa: CSVAQATNEKLFF
v_gene: TRBV11-2; j_gene: TRBJ2-2; CDR3aa: CASSLGASGSSGTGELFF
v_gene: TRBV6-2/TRBV6-3; j_gene: TRBJ1-2; CDR3aa: CASSREPGTGSLYTF
v_gene: TRBV28; j_gene: TRBJ1-1; CDR3aa: CASSSGAAFF
v_gene: TRBV12-3/TRBV12-4; j_gene: TRBJ2-7; CDR3aa: CASSLGSRGEQYF
v_gene: TRBV11-1; j_gene: TRBJ2-1; CDR3aa: CASSFHGPSEQFF
v_gene: TRBV5-1; j_gene: TRBJ2-1; CDR3aa: CASSMGQSSYNEQFF
v_gene: TRBV28; j_gene: TRBJ1-3; CDR3aa: CASVPQVGNTIYF
v_gene: TRBV11-2; j_gene: TRBJ1-1; CDR3aa: CASSLEELMNTEAFF
v_gene: TRBV3-1/TRBV3-2; j_gene: TRBJ1-1; CDR3aa: CASSQTLRDTEAFF
v_gene: TRBV28; j_gene: TRBJ1-2; CDR3aa: CASSLDSIQANYGYTF
v_gene: TRBV9; j_gene: TRBJ1-2; CDR3aa: CASSVETGYYGYTF
v_gene: TRBV6-1; j_gene: TRBJ1-3; CDR3aa: CASSEAPGGSGNTIYF
v_gene: TRBV29-1; j_gene: TRBJ1-2; CDR3aa: CSATGGGDGYTF
v_gene: TRBV12-3/TRBV12-4; j_gene: TRBJ1-2; CDR3aa: CASSWRLYGYTF
v_gene: TRBV2; j_gene: TRBJ2-1; CDR3aa: CASSARVGGNEQFF
v_gene: TRBV5-1; j_gene: TRBJ1-3; CDR3aa: CASSDLGTAGNTIYF
v_gene: TRBV6-1; j_gene: TRBJ1-3; CDR3aa: CASSEYANTIYF
v_gene: TRBV5-1; j_gene: TRBJ2-3; CDR3aa: CASSPPGPGDTQYF
v_gene: TRBV28; j_gene: TRBJ1-5; CDR3aa: CASSPTGGGQPQHF
v_gene: TRBV5-1; j_gene: TRBJ2-2; CDR3aa: CASSMGQGAPGELFF
v_gene: TRBV29-1; j_gene: TRBJ2-1; CDR3aa: CSVASGRSYNEQFF
v_gene: TRBV7-9; j_gene: TRBJ2-3; CDR3aa: CASSFKVTGSTDTQYF
v_gene: TRBV7-9; j_gene: TRBJ2-1; CDR3aa: CASSLVYSLEQFF
v_gene: TRBV30; j_gene: TRBJ2-2; CDR3aa: CAWGGLATTGELFF
v_gene: TRBV6-2/TRBV6-3; j_gene: TRBJ1-2; CDR3aa: CASSYKGSRYYGYTF
v_gene: TRBV15; j_gene: TRBJ1-1; CDR3aa: CATSRDLGTEAFF
v_gene: TRBV18; j_gene: TRBJ1-1; CDR3aa: CASSPPDRVNTEAFF
v_gene: TRBV5-1; j_gene: TRBJ1-1; CDR3aa: CASSSGQMNTEAFF
v_gene: TRBV4-1; j_gene: TRBJ2-1; CDR3aa: CASSPSGRERNNEQFF
v_gene: TRBV7-9; j_gene: TRBJ1-5; CDR3aa: CASSPINGNQPQHF
v_gene: TRBV5-4; j_gene: TRBJ2-7; CDR3aa: CASSLDGASYEQYF
v_gene: TRBV6-1; j_gene: TRBJ2-5; CDR3aa: CASSELAGGPQETQYF
v_gene: TRBV28; j_gene: TRBJ1-4; CDR3aa: CASSSTGRDEKLFF
v_gene: TRBV7-8; j_gene: TRBJ1-3; CDR3aa: CASSLDSTGYTIYF
v_gene: TRBV5-1; j_gene: TRBJ1-4; CDR3aa: CASSLGQLTNEKLFF
v_gene: TRBV4-1; j_gene: TRBJ1-1; CDR3aa: CASSQGIRAAEAFF
v_gene: TRBV28; j_gene: TRBJ2-6; CDR3aa: CASTYSGANVLTF
v_gene: TRBV21-1; j_gene: TRBJ1-2; CDR3aa: CASSKVAGTGGYGYTF
v_gene: TRBV6-2/TRBV6-3; j_gene: TRBJ2-4; CDR3aa: CASSQGQGWAKNIQYF
v_gene: TRBV6-2/TRBV6-3; j_gene: TRBJ2-7; CDR3aa: CASSYSPAGGEQYF
v_gene: TRBV7-9; j_gene: TRBJ1-5; CDR3aa: CASSPGQGDDQPQHF
v_gene: TRBV6-5; j_gene: TRBJ2-5; CDR3aa: CASSSRAPPGETQYF
v_gene: TRBV2; j_gene: TRBJ2-7; CDR3aa: CASSDRVSYEQYF
v_gene: TRBV18; j_gene: TRBJ2-1; CDR3aa: CASSPQQAGDFYNEQFF